Each of the 20 T cell receptor beta chains below was sequenced from the same sample in a study of blood T cell repertoires in COVID-19. Repertoires were generated with immunoSEQ multiplex PCR, while TCRdb's copy carries only in-frame clones and drops some. The table records 140,000 to 150,000 clones, 88% of them present only once. The sequenced material came from peripheral blood. These receptors were taken from a woman aged 45-60 years with acute or convalescent COVID-19.

This chain joins TRBV11-2 and TRBJ1-2; 8 nucleotides match TRBD1. The CDR3 is 16 residues long. Trimming at V came to 1 base and at J to 4 bases, leaving 8 bases not matched to a gene. The germline gives CDR1 SGHAT, CDR2 FQNNGV. This CDR3 is CASSLGLRTGLYGYTF. The CDR3 DNA reads TGTGCCAGCAGCTTAGGGCTGCGGACAGGGCTCTATGGCTACACCTTC.

The chain is built from TRBV7-8 and TRBJ2-7; D not resolved. Germline lookup yields CDR1 SGHVS and CDR2 FQNEAQ. This CDR3 has 12 amino acids. With 9 bases removed from V and 3 bases from J, the gap between germline ends came to 12 bases. CDR3 DNA sequence: TGTGCCAGTTCTAAAATCGGCTACGAGCAGTACTTC. Translated: CASSKIGYEQYF.

The chain recombines TRBV5-1 with TRBJ2-1, with no clear D. Germline V gene sequence: CDR1 SGHRS, CDR2 YFSETQ. The CDR3 extends over 13 amino acids. The V end was cut by 2 bases, the J end by 7 bases, with 10 bases between. DNA for the CDR3: TGCGCCAGCAGCTTTTTCGGAGAAAATGAGCAGTTCTTC. This codes for CASSFFGENEQFF. Together with reference TRBV5-1 and TRBJ2-1, the CDR3 gives the full variable domain: KAGVTQTPRYLIKTRGQQVTLSCSPISGHRSVSWYQQTPGQGLQFLFEYFSETQRNKGNFPGRFSGRQFSNSRSEMNVSTLELGDSALYLCASSFFGENEQFFGPGTRLTVL.

V and J are TRBV3-1 (or the pseudogene TRBV3-2) and TRBJ1-1; perhaps TRBD1 as D (5 bases). CDR1 and CDR2 (germline): LGHDT, YNNKEL (reference sequence). Deletions cut 0 bases from V and 2 bases from J, with 13 bases between. The CDR3 is 16 residues long. CDR3 amino acids: CASSQEAGRANTEAFF. The CDR3 region has the DNA TGTGCCAGCAGCCAAGAAGCAGGCAGGGCAAACACTGAAGCTTTCTTT.

V and J are TRBV21-1 and TRBJ2-1; the table names TRBD2, a call not compared with the DNA. TRBV21-1 is listed as a pseudogene. The CDR3 is made up of 18 amino acids. The CDR3 DNA follows: TGTGCCAGCAGCAGCGGGACTAGCGGGATTGACTCCTACAATGAGCAGTTCTTC. Its translation: CASSSGTSGIDSYNEQFF.

The chain combines TRBV7-8 with TRBJ1-5; a possible D gene is TRBD1 (5 bases). This CDR3 spans 15 amino acids. From germline, CDR1 is SGHVS and CDR2 FQNEAQ. The germline V and J ends were trimmed by 5 bases and 9 bases, with 20 bases remaining between them. The CDR3 bases are TGTGCCAGCAGCCTCCGATGGGGCTCGGATGGGCCCCAGCATTTT. Translating it yields CASSLRWGSDGPQHF.

This chain uses TRBV28 with TRBJ1-5; 8 nucleotides agree with TRBD1. The trim removed 4 bases at V and 6 bases at J, leaving 2 bases unmatched. The CDR3 is 13 amino acids. Germline assignment: CDR1 MDHEN and CDR2 SYDVKM. The CDR3 region has the DNA TGTGCCAGCAGTTGGGGGACAGGTCAGCCCCAGCATTTT. Protein product: CASSWGTGQPQHF.

The chain is built from TRBV5-1 and TRBJ2-1, with 8 bases identical to TRBD2. This CDR3 is 15 amino acids long. Per the germline V gene, CDR1 is SGHRS and CDR2 is YFSETQ. The V and J ends lost 0 bases and 8 bases, in that order; junction bases with no gene match: 7. This CDR3 is CASSLASGGLDEQFF. CDR3 nucleotide sequence: TGCGCCAGCAGCTTGGCCAGCGGGGGCCTCGATGAGCAGTTCTTC. Supplemented by reference TRBV5-1 and TRBJ2-1, the full variable domain reads KAGVTQTPRYLIKTRGQQVTLSCSPISGHRSVSWYQQTPGQGLQFLFEYFSETQRNKGNFPGRFSGRQFSNSRSEMNVSTLELGDSALYLCASSLASGGLDEQFFGPGTRLTVL.

This sequence joins TRBV5-1 and TRBJ1-2; 8 positions match TRBD1. The length of the CDR3 is 15 residues. Trimming at V came to 4 bases and at J to 4 bases, leaving 9 bases not matched to a gene. Germline CDR1 is SGHRS and CDR2 is YFSETQ. The CDR3, as DNA: TGCGCCAGCAGCACCACCGGACAGGGTGGCTATGGCTACACCTTC. Translation gives CASSTTGQGGYGYTF.

This clone was seen more than once but under ten times. The chain links TRBV5-6 to TRBJ1-1; no clear D gene. CDR1 is SGHDT and CDR2 is YYEEEE in the germline V gene. V lost 0 bases and J lost 4, with 13 bases in between. This CDR3 has 15 amino acids. The chain's CDR3 is CASSLALVQSTEAFF. The CDR3, as DNA: TGTGCCAGCAGCTTGGCCCTGGTGCAGTCCACTGAAGCTTTCTTT.

V usage is TRBV7-8 and J usage is TRBJ1-6; no clear D. The CDR3 length is 13 residues. Germline lookup yields CDR1 SGHVS and CDR2 FQNEAQ. V lost 3 bases and J lost 7, with 7 bases in between. The CDR3 here is CASSLFQNSPLHF. The CDR3 coding sequence is TGTGCCAGCAGCTTGTTTCAGAATTCACCCCTCCACTTT. The full variable domain, in which reference TRBV7-8 and TRBJ1-6 provide the parts outside the CDR3, is GAGVSQSPRYKVAKRGQDVALRCDPISGHVSLFWYQQALGQGPEFLTYFQNEAQLDKSGLPSDRFFAERPEGSVSTLKIQRTQQEDSAVYLCASSLFQNSPLHFGNGTRLTVT.

The chain is built from TRBV18 and TRBJ1-1, with D perhaps TRBD1 (6 bases). The CDR3 sequence is 15 residues long. CDR1 and CDR2 from the germline V gene are KGHSH and LQKENI. Trimming pared 6 bases from V and 1 base from J, leaving 15 bases between. The CDR3 loop is CASSPGPGANTEAFF. CDR3 coding DNA: TGTGCCAGCTCGCCAGGGCCAGGGGCGAACACTGAAGCTTTCTTT.

This clone was counted only a few times. The J gene is TRBJ2-7, the V gene TRBV7-9; TRBD2 matches 11 bases. V dropped 5 bases and J dropped 3; count of bases not matched to a gene: 6. Germline V CDR1 and CDR2: SEHNR, FQNEAQ (reference sequence). The CDR3 sequence is 15 residues long. In DNA form, the CDR3 reads TGTGCCAGCAGCGCCGGGACTAGCGGCTTCTACGAGCAGTACTTC. Residues: CASSAGTSGFYEQYF.

This clone was seen more than once but under ten times. The chain has TRBV6-5 and TRBJ2-1; 10 bases fit TRBD1. CDR3 size: 13 residues. CDR1 and CDR2 (germline): MNHEY, SVGAGI. Trimming at V came to 10 bases and at J to 7 bases, leaving 7 bases not matched to a gene. DNA of the CDR3: TGTGCCACGAGACAGGGGGCTGTTAATGAGCAGTTCTTC. This gives the protein CATRQGAVNEQFF.

The CDR3: CASSQEWHSTDTQYF. The CDR3 nucleotides are TGCGCCAGCAGCCAAGAGTGGCATAGCACAGATACGCAGTATTTT. This chain uses TRBV4-1 with TRBJ2-3; no clear D. This CDR3 is 15 amino acids long. CDR1 is MGHRA, CDR2 YSYEKL, per germline. Deletions cut 0 bases from V and 0 bases from J, with 7 bases between.

V is TRBV18 and J is TRBJ1-1; 8 bases fit TRBD1. Per the germline V gene, CDR1 is KGHSH and CDR2 is LQKENI. After removal of 5 bases from V and 4 bases from J, the junction contained 9 bases not matched to a gene. There are 15 residues in the CDR3. The CDR3 region has the DNA TGTGCCAGCTCATCCGTGACAGGGGAGGTCACTGAAGCTTTCTTT. Its translation is CASSSVTGEVTEAFF.

The chain couples TRBV19 to TRBJ1-2; D is unclear. Germline CDR1 and CDR2: LNHDA and SQIVND (reference sequence). Between the trimmed V and J ends, which lost 9 bases and 5 bases, there was a span of 16 bases. The CDR3 loop spans 13 amino acids. The CDR3 DNA reads as TGTGCCAGCGCGACCGCGACTTTATATGGCTACACCTTC. This encodes CASATATLYGYTF.

The rearrangement joins TRBV14 to TRBJ1-5, with D possibly TRBD1 on 6 matching bases. Germline CDR1 is SGHDN and CDR2 is FVKESK. CDR3 size: 17 residues. Trimming took off 0 bases at V and 4 bases at J, with 16 bases between the two ends. The CDR3 region is CASSQEDRGVYNQPQHF. As DNA, the CDR3 is TGTGCCAGCAGCCAAGAGGACAGAGGGGTTTATAATCAGCCCCAGCATTTT.

Written as DNA, the CDR3 is TGTGCCTGGAGTTCCGAGGGGGAGTATGGCTACACCTTC. Translated: CAWSSEGEYGYTF. The chain carries TRBV30 and TRBJ1-2; possible D gene TRBD1, 6 bases. In germline, CDR1 is GTSNPN, CDR2 SVGIG (reference sequence). This CDR3 is 13 amino acids long. Trimming removed 2 bases from V and 5 bases from J, with 12 bases in between.

This clone was picked up one time. This chain links TRBV29-1 with TRBJ2-1; weak D call: TRBD1 (5 bases). Trimming took off 4 bases at V and 0 bases at J, with 10 bases between the two ends. The CDR3 has 14 amino acids. In germline, CDR1 is SQVTM, CDR2 ANQGSEA. The CDR3 here is CSVGGPSSYNEQFF. The CDR3 coding sequence is TGCAGCGTTGGGGGCCCCAGCTCCTACAATGAGCAGTTCTTC.